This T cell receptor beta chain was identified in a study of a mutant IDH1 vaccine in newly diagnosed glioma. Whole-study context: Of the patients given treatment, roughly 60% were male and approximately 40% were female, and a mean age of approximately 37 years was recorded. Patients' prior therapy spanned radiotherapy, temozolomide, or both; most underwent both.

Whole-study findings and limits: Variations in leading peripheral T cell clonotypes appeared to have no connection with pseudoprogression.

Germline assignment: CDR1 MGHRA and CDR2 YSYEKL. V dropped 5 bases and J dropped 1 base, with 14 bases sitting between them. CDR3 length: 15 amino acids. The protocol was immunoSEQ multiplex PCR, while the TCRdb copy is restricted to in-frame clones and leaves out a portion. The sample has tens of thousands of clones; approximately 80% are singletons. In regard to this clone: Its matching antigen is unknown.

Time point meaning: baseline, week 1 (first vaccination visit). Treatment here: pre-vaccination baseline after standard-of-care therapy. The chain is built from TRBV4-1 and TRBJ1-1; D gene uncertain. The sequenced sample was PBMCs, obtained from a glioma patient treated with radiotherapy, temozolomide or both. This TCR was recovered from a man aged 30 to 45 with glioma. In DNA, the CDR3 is TGCGCCAGCAGCGTTAGCCGGGCCTCGAACACTGAAGCTTTCTTT. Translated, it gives CASSVSRASNTEAFF.